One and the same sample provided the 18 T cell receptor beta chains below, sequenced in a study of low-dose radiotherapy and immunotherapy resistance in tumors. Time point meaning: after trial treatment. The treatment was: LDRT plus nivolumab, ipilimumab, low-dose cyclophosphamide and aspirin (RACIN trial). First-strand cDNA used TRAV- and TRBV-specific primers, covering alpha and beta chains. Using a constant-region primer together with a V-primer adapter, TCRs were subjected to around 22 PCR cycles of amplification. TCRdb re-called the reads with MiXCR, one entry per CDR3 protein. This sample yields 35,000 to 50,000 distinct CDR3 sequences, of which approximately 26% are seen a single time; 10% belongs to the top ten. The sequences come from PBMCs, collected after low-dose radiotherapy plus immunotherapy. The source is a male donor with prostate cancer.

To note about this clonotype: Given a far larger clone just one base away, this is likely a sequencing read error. In DNA form, the CDR3 reads TGTGCCAGCAGCCAAGTCTCCAGCGGTAAATACAATGAGCAGTACTTC. It is translated as CASSQVSSGKYNEQYF. The J gene is TRBJ2-7, the V gene TRBV4-2; perhaps TRBD2 as D (5 bases). V gave up 1 base and J gave up 7 bases, with 20 bases separating them. The V gene's germline CDR1 is LGHNA and CDR2 YNFKEQ. The CDR3 covers 16 residues.

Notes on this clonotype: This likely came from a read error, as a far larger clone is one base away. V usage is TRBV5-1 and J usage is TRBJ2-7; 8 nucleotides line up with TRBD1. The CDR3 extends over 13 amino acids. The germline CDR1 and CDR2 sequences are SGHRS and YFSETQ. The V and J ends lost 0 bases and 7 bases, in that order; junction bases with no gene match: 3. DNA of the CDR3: TGCGCCAGCAGCTTGGTACAGGGGGATGAGCAGTACTTC. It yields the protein CASSLVQGDEQYF.

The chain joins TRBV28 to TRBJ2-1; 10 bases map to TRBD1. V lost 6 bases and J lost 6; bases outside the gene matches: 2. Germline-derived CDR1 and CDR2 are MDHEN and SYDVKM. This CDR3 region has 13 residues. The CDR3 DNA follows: TGTGCCAGCAGATGGACAGGGGGCAATGAGCAGTTCTTC. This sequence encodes CASRWTGGNEQFF.

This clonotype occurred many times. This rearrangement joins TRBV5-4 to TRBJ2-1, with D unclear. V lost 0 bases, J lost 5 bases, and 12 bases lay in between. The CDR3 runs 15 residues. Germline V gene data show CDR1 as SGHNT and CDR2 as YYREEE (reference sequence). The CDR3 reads CASSLGVLGHNEQFF. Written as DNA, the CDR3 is TGTGCCAGCAGCTTGGGTGTTTTAGGGCACAATGAGCAGTTCTTC.

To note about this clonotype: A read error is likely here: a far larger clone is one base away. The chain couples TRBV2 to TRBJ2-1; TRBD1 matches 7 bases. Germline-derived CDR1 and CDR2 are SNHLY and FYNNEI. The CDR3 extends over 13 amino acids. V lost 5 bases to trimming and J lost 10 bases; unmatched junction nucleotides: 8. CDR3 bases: TGTGCCAGCAGTAGATTGACAGGGAACGAGCAGTTCTTC. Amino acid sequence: CASSRLTGNEQFF.

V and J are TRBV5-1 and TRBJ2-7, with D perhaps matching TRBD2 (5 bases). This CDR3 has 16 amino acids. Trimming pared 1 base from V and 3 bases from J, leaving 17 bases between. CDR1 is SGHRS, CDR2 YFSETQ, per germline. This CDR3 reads CASSLFIAAGVYEQYF. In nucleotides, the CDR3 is TGCGCCAGCAGCTTGTTTATCGCGGCGGGCGTCTACGAGCAGTACTTC.

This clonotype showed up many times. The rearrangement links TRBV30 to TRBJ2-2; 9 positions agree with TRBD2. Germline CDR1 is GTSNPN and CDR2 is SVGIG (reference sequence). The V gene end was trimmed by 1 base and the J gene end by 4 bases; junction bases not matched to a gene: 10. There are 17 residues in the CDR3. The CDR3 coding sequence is TGTGCCTGGAGTGGCGGGGGGGCGGGAGGAGTCACCGGGGAGCTGTTTTTT. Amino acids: CAWSGGGAGGVTGELFF.

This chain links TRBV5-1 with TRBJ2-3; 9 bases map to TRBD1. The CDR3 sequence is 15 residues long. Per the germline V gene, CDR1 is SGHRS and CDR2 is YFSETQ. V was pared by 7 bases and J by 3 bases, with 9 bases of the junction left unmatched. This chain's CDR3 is CASASGDRVTDTQYF. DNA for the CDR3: TGCGCCAGCGCCTCCGGGGACAGGGTTACAGATACGCAGTATTTT.

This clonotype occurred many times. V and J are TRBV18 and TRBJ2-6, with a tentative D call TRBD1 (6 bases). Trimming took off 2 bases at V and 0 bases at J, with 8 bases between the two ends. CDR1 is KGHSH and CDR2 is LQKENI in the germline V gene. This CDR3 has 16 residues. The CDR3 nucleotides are TGTGCCAGCTCACCAGGGGGCCTCTCTGGGGCCAACGTCCTGACTTTC. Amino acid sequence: CASSPGGLSGANVLTF.

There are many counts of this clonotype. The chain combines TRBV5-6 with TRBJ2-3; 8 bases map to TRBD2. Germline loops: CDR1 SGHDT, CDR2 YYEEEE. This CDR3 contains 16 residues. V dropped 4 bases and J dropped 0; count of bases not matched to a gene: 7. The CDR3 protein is CASSPQLAASTDTQYF. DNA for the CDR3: TGTGCCAGCAGCCCTCAACTAGCGGCCAGCACAGATACGCAGTATTTT.

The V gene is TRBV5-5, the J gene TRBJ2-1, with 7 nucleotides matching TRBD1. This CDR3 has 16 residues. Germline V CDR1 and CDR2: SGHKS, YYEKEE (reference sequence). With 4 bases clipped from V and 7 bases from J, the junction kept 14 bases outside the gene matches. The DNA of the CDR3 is TGTGCCAGCAGCCCCCGGCTTGGGACAGCTTCAAATGAGCAGTTCTTC. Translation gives CASSPRLGTASNEQFF.

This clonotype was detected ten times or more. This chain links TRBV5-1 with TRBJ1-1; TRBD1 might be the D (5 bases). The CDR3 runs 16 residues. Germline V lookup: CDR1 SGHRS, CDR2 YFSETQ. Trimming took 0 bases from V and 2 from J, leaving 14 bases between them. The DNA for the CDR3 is TGCGCCAGCAGCTTGGAGGGTCCCGGGGGTAACACTGAAGCTTTCTTT. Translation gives CASSLEGPGGNTEAFF.

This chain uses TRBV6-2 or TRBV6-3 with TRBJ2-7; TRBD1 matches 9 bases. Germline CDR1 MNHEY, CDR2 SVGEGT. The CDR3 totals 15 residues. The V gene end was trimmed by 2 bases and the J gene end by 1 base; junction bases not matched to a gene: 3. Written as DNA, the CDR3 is TGTGCCAGCAGTTACACAGGGGGCGCGTCCTACGAGCAGTACTTC. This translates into CASSYTGGASYEQYF.

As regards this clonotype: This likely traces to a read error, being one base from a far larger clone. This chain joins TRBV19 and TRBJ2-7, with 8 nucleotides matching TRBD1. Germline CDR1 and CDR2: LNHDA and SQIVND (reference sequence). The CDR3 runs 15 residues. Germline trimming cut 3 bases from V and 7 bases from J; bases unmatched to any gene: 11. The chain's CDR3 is CASSMVAGGRNEQYF. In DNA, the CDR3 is TGTGCCAGTAGTATGGTAGCAGGGGGCCGGAATGAGCAGTACTTC.

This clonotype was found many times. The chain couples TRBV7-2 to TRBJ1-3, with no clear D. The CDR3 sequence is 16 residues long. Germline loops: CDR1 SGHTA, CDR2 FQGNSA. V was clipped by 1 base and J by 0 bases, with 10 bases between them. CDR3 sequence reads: CASSLGGLNSGNTIYF. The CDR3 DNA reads TGTGCCAGCAGCTTAGGAGGACTGAACTCTGGAAACACCATATATTTT.

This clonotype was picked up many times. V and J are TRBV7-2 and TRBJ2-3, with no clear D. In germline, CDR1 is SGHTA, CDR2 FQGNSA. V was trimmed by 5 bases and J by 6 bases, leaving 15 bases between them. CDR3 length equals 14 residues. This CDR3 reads CASSPDRSVDTQYF. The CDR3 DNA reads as TGTGCCAGCAGCCCCGACCGGAGTGTTGATACGCAGTATTTT.

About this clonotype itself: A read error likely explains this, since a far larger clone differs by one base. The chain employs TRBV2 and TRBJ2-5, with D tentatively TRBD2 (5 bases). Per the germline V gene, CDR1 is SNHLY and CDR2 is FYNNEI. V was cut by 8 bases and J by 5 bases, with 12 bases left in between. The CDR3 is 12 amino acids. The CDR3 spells CASGGRGETQYF. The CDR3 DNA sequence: TGTGCCAGCGGCGGAAGAGGGGAGACCCAGTACTTC.

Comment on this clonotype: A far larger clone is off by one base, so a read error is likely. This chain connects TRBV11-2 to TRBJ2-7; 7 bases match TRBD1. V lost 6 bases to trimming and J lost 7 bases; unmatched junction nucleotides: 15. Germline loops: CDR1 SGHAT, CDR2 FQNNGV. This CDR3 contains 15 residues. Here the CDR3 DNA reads TGTGCCAGCAGAAGACAGGGATTCGAATACAATGAGCAGTACTTC. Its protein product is CASRRQGFEYNEQYF.